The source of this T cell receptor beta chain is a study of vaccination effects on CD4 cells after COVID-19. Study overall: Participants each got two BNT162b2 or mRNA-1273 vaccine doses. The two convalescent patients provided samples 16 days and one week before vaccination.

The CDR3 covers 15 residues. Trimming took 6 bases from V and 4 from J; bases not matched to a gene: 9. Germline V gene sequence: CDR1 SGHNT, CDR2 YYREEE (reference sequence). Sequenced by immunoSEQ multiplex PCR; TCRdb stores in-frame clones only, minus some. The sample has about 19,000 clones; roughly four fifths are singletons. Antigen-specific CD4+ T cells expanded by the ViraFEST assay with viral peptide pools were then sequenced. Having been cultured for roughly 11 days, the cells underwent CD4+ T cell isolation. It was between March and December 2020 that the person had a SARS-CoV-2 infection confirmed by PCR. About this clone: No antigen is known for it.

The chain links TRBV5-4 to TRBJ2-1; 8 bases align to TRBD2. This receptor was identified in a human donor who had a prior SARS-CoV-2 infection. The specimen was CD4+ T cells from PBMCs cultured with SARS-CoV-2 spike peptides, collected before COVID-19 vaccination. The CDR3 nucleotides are TGTGCCAGCAACCCGCGCGCGGGGGGTTACAATGAGCAGTTCTTC. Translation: CASNPRAGGYNEQFF.